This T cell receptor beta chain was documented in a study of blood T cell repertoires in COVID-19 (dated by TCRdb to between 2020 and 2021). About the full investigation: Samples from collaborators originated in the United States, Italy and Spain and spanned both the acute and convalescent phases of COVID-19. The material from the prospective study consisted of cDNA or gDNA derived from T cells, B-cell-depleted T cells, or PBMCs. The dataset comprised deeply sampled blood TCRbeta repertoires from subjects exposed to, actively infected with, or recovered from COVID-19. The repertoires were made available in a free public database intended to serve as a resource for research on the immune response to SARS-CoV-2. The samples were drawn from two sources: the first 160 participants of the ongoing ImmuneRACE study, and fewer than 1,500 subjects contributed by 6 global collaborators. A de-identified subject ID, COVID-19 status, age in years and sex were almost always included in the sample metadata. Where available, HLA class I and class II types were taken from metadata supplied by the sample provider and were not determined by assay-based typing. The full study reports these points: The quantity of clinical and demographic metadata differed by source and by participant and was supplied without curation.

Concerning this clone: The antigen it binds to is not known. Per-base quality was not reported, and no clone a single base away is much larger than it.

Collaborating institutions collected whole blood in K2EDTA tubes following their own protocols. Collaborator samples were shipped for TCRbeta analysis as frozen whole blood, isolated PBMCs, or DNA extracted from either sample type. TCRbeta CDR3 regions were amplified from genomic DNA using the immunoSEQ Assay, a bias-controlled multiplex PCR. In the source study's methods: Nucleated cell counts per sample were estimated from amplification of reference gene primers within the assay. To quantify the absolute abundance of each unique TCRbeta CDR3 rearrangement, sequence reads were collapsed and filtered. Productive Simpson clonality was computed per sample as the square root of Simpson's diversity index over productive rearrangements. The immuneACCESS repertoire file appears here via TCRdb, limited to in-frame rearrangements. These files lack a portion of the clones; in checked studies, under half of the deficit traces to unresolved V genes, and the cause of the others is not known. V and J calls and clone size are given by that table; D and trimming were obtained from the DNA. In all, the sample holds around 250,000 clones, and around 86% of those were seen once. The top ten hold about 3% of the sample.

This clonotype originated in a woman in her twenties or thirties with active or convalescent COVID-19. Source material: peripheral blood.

The CDR3 protein sequence reads: CASTSRGEQFF. The DNA sequence reads TGTGCCAGCACCTCAAGGGGTGAGCAGTTCTTC. This receptor chain uses TRBV28 and TRBJ2-1, and the D gene may be TRBD1, 5 bases matching. V loses 7 bases, J loses 9 bases, and the germline ends lie 10 bases apart. The CDR1 and CDR2 encoded by the germline V gene are MDHEN and SYDVKM. Its CDR3 holds 11 amino acids, cysteine through phenylalanine. Just CDR3 DNA is preserved here, 33 bases in frame from base 1.